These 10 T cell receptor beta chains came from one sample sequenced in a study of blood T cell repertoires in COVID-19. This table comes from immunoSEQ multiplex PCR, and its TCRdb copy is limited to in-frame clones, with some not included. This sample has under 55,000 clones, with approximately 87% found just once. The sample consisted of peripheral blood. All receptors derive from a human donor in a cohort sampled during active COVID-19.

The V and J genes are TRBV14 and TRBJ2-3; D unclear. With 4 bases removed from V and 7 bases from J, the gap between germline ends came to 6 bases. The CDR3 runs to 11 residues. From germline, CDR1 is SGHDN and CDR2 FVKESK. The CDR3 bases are TGTGCCAGCAGCCTCCAAAATACGCAGTATTTT. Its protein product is CASSLQNTQYF.

For the CDR3, the DNA is TGTGCCAGCAGCTTATTAGCGGGGGGCACAGATACGCAGTATTTT. It yields the protein CASSLLAGGTDTQYF. This chain joins TRBV7-2 and TRBJ2-3; 9 bases are a match to TRBD2. The CDR3 is 15 amino acids. The ends lost 2 bases at V and 1 base at J; junction bases unmatched: 1. Germline lookup yields CDR1 SGHTA and CDR2 FQGNSA.

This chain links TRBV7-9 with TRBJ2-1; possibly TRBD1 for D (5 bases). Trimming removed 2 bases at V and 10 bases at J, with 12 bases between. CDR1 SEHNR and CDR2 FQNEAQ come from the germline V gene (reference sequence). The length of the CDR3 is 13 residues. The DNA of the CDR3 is TGTGCCAGCAGCTTAATTGGGCAGGGAGAGCAGTTCTTC. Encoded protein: CASSLIGQGEQFF.

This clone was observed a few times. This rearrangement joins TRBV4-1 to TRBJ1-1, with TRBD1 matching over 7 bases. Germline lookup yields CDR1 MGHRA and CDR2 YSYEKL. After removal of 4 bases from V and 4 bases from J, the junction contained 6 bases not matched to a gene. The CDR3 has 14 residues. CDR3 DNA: TGCGCCAGCAGCCGAGCGACAGGGATCACTGAAGCTTTCTTT. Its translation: CASSRATGITEAFF.

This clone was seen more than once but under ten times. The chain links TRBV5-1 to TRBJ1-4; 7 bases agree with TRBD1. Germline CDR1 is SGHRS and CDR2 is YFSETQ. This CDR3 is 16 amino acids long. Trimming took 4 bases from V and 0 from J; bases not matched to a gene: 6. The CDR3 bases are TGCGCCAGCAGCGTAACCGGGACAGCAACTAATGAAAAACTGTTTTTT. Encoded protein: CASSVTGTATNEKLFF.

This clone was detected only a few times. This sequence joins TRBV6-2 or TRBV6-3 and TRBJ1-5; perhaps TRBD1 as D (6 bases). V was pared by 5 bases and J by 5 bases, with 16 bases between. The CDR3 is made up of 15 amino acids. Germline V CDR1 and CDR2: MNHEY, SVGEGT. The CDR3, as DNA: TGTGCCAGCAGTCGCCCAGGGGCGGGGGATCAGCCCCAGCATTTT. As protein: CASSRPGAGDQPQHF.

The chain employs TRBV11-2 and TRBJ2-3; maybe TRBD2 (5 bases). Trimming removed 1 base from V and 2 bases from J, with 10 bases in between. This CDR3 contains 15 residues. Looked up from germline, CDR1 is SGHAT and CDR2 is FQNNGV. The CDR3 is CASSLAGRDTDTQYF. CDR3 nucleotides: TGTGCCAGCAGCTTAGCTGGCCGGGACACAGATACGCAGTATTTT. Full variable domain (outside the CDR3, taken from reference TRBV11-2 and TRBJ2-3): EAGVAQSPRYKIIEKRQSVAFWCNPISGHATLYWYQQILGQGPKLLIQFQNNGVVDDSQLPKDRFSAERLKGVDSTLKIQPAKLEDSAVYLCASSLAGRDTDTQYFGPGTRLTVL.

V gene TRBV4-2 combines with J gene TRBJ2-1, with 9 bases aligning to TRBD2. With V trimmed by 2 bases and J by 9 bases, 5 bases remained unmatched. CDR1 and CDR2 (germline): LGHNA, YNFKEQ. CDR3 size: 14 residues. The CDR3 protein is CASSQSVAGVEQFF. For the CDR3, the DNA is TGTGCCAGCAGCCAATCAGTAGCGGGGGTTGAGCAGTTCTTC.

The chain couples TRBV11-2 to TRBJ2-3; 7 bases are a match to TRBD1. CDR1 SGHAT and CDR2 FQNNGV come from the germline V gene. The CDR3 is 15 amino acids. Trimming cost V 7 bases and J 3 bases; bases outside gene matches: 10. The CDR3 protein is CASTKRGGVTDTQYF. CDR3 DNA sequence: TGTGCCAGCACCAAAAGAGGGGGCGTAACAGATACGCAGTATTTT.

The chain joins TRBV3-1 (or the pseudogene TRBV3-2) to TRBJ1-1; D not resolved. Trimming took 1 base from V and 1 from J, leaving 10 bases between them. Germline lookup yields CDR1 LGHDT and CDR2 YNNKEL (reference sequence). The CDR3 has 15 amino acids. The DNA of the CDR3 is TGTGCCAGCAGCCAAGCTTTGGGGAGGAACACTGAAGCTTTCTTT. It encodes CASSQALGRNTEAFF.